This T cell receptor beta chain stems from a study of blood T cell repertoires in COVID-19. The overall study: The cDNA or gDNA used as material had been derived from T cells, B-cell-depleted T cells, or PBMCs.

Clinical history as reported by participants underpinned cohort assignment. Each recovered donor of Cohort 3 presented with two negative PCRs, clearance, or symptom resolution. Using immunoSEQ multiplex PCR, the repertoire was profiled, and TCRdb retains in-frame clones only, with some absent. This table has about 250,000 clones, about nine tenths appearing once. Germline-derived CDR1 and CDR2 are SNHLY and FYNNEI. The CDR3 runs 10 residues. Between the trimmed V and J ends, which lost 11 bases and 8 bases, there was a span of 12 bases. The chain combines TRBV2 with TRBJ1-1; TRBD1 might be the D (5 bases). Sequenced: PBMCs or T cells enriched from blood (not recorded which). This TCR was sampled from a man younger than 35 who had recovered from COVID-19. The chain's CDR3 is CACQGGEAFF. CDR3 nucleotides: TGTGCCTGTCAGGGAGGAGAAGCTTTCTTT.